These 27 T cell receptor beta chains originate from one sample sequenced in a study of T-cell reconstitution after alpha-beta-depleted transplantation in children. Unique molecular identifiers were built into the TCRbeta library. TCRdb itself ran the PCR reads through MiXCR, one entry per CDR3 protein. Among fewer than 400,000 distinct CDR3 sequences listed, 20% were seen once. The sequenced sample was PBMCs from the stem cell graft donor, obtained from the stem cell graft. The receptors stem from a human donor who donated a stem cell graft to a child with acute myeloid leukemia.

Only a few counts were recorded for this clonotype. This chain joins TRBV12-3 or TRBV12-4 and TRBJ1-2; TRBD1 might be the D (5 bases). This CDR3 is 13 amino acids long. Between the trimmed V and J ends, which lost 5 bases and 0 bases, there was a span of 7 bases. The CDR3 is CASSATANYGYTF. The CDR3 coding sequence is TGTGCCAGCAGTGCGACAGCTAACTATGGCTACACCTTC.

The J gene is TRBJ1-5, the V gene TRBV6-1; a weak D match, TRBD1 (6 bases). Trimming cost V 8 bases and J 4 bases, with 12 bases left between them. Germline loops: CDR1 MNHNS, CDR2 SASEGT. The CDR3 runs to 13 residues. CDR3 DNA: TGTGCCAGCGGACTAGGGGGGAATCAGCCCCAGCATTTT. Its protein is CASGLGGNQPQHF.

This sequence joins TRBV12-3 or TRBV12-4 and TRBJ1-2, with 9 nucleotides matching TRBD1. V was pared by 7 bases and J by 4 bases, with 10 bases of the junction left unmatched. This CDR3 has 15 residues. This CDR3 reads CASIQQEGQGYGYTF. The DNA of the CDR3 is TGTGCCAGCATCCAACAGGAGGGACAGGGCTATGGCTACACCTTC.

This clonotype showed up just a few times. The chain employs TRBV12-3 or TRBV12-4 and TRBJ2-5; TRBD2 matches at 9 bases. The CDR3 contains 14 residues. V dropped 2 bases and J dropped 3; count of bases not matched to a gene: 1. This chain's CDR3 is CASSLSSGKETQYF. The CDR3, as DNA: TGTGCCAGCAGTTTATCTAGCGGGAAAGAGACCCAGTACTTC.

This clonotype was found a few times. The CDR3 sequence is CASSQGDRDQETQYF. CDR3 in DNA: TGCGCCAGCAGCCAAGGGGACAGGGACCAAGAGACCCAGTACTTC. The chain links TRBV4-3 to TRBJ2-5; 9 bases agree with TRBD1. This CDR3 region has 15 residues. After removal of 1 base from V and 0 bases from J, the junction contained 0 bases not matched to a gene. Looked up from germline, CDR1 is LGHNA and CDR2 is YSLEER.

This sequence joins TRBV7-6 and TRBJ2-3; D remains unclear. In germline, CDR1 is SGHVS, CDR2 FNYEAQ. This CDR3 has 13 amino acids. V was trimmed by 1 base and J by 3 bases, leaving 5 bases between them. This chain's CDR3 is CASSLGQTDTQYF. CDR3 nucleotides: TGTGCCAGCAGCTTAGGACAAACAGATACGCAGTATTTT.

This chain joins TRBV28 and TRBJ2-5, with TRBD2 as a possible D gene (6 bases). The germline gives CDR1 MDHEN, CDR2 SYDVKM. The V end lost 8 bases, the J end lost 7 bases, and 20 bases lay between the germline ends. CDR3 length: 14 amino acids. CDR3 residues: CASGSGSKLGTQYF. In DNA form, the CDR3 reads TGTGCCAGCGGTTCCGGGAGTAAGCTAGGGACCCAGTACTTC.

A note on this clonotype: A read error is possible here, since a much larger clone lies one base away. The V call is TRBV12-3 or TRBV12-4, the J call TRBJ1-2; D is unresolved. Trimming removed 7 bases from V and 7 bases from J, with 13 bases in between. This CDR3 has 12 residues. In DNA, the CDR3 is TGTGCCAGCACCGCGGGGAAATCTGGCTACACCTTC. Translated: CASTAGKSGYTF.

This clonotype was recorded a few times. The chain employs TRBV3-1 and TRBJ2-1; the D gene is possibly TRBD2 (6 bases). This CDR3 has 16 amino acids. The germline V and J ends were trimmed by 5 bases and 0 bases, with 14 bases remaining between them. The V gene's germline CDR1 is LGHDT and CDR2 YNNKEL (reference sequence). CDR3 region: CASSDRGLISYNEQFF. DNA of the CDR3: TGTGCCAGCAGCGATAGGGGACTTATCTCCTACAATGAGCAGTTCTTC.

Only a few counts were recorded for this clonotype. In nucleotides, the CDR3 is TGTGCCAGCAGCCAAGCTAGCGGGAGGGGGGAGACCCAGTACTTC. The encoded protein is CASSQASGRGETQYF. This chain connects TRBV3-1 to TRBJ2-5; TRBD2 agrees at 12 bases. The V segment lost 1 base and the J segment 5 bases; nucleotides outside the gene matches: 2. Germline CDR1 reads LGHDT; CDR2 reads YNNKEL (reference sequence). The CDR3 contains 15 residues.

The chain combines TRBV20-1 with TRBJ2-7; D call uncertain. Trimming removed 3 bases from V and 2 bases from J, with 11 bases in between. This CDR3 has 13 amino acids. Germline assignment: CDR1 DFQATT and CDR2 SNEGSKA (reference sequence). CDR3 protein: CSASRSPAYEQYF. In DNA, the CDR3 is TGCAGTGCTAGTCGGTCCCCCGCCTACGAGCAGTACTTC.

This chain uses TRBV10-1 with TRBJ1-1; D is unresolved. The CDR3 is made up of 12 amino acids. The V gene's germline CDR1 is WNHNN and CDR2 SYGVQD (reference sequence). Trimming cost V 9 bases and J 2 bases, with 10 bases left between them. The CDR3 region has the DNA TGCGCCAGAGACCTTGTCAACACTGAAGCTTTCTTT. This sequence encodes CARDLVNTEAFF.

This clonotype has a handful of counts. The genes are TRBV29-1 and TRBJ1-1; 12 nucleotides align to TRBD1. Germline lookup yields CDR1 SQVTM and CDR2 ANQGSEA. This CDR3 has 13 amino acids. V gave up 7 bases and J gave up 13 bases; unmatched junction bases: 13. CDR3 residues: CSALGQGAAGVFF. The DNA of the CDR3 is TGCAGCGCCTTGGGACAGGGGGCCGCCGGGGTTTTCTTT.

The chain has TRBV12-3 or TRBV12-4 and TRBJ2-1, with 7 bases aligning to TRBD2. Trimming at V came to 5 bases and at J to 2 bases, leaving 9 bases not matched to a gene. This CDR3 spans 16 amino acids. The CDR3 region is CASSPERGAAYNEQFF. The CDR3 DNA reads as TGTGCCAGCAGTCCAGAGCGGGGAGCTGCCTACAATGAGCAGTTCTTC.

This clonotype was detected only a few times. The genes are TRBV3-1 and TRBJ1-2, with unresolved D. Trimming cost V 3 bases and J 4 bases, with 6 bases left between them. Per the germline V gene, CDR1 is LGHDT and CDR2 is YNNKEL (reference sequence). This CDR3 has 12 residues. The CDR3 region is CASSQGTYGYTF. The CDR3, as DNA: TGTGCCAGCAGCCAGGGAACCTATGGCTACACCTTC.

V gene TRBV2 combines with J gene TRBJ2-1, with 8 bases that match TRBD1. Trimming took 6 bases from V and 9 from J; bases not matched to a gene: 1. The CDR3 sequence is 11 residues long. Germline-derived CDR1 and CDR2 are SNHLY and FYNNEI. Here the CDR3 reads CASRGTGEQFF. Here the CDR3 DNA reads TGTGCCAGCAGGGGGACAGGTGAGCAGTTCTTC.

The gene calls are TRBV7-9 and TRBJ2-2, with no clear D. Deletions cut 2 bases from V and 3 bases from J, with 10 bases between. The CDR3 has 15 residues. Germline V lookup: CDR1 SEHNR, CDR2 FQNEAQ (reference sequence). CDR3 residues: CASSLMAADTGELFF. The CDR3 nucleotides read TGTGCCAGCAGCTTAATGGCGGCCGACACCGGGGAGCTGTTTTTT.

In this sample, this clonotype turned up many times. CDR3 in amino acids: CSARRSFYGRAVEQFF. The DNA of the CDR3 is TGCAGTGCTAGGCGCAGTTTTTACGGGAGGGCCGTTGAGCAGTTCTTC. The chain links TRBV20-1 to TRBJ2-1; TRBD2 agrees at 8 bases. The CDR3 spans 16 residues. Trimming at V came to 3 bases and at J to 9 bases, leaving 16 bases not matched to a gene. Per germline, CDR1 DFQATT and CDR2 SNEGSKA (reference sequence).

The chain is built from TRBV27 and TRBJ2-3; 7 nucleotides align to TRBD1. From germline, CDR1 is MNHEY and CDR2 SMNVEV (reference sequence). The CDR3 has 16 amino acids. Trimming at V came to 5 bases and at J to 6 bases, leaving 14 bases not matched to a gene. The CDR3 spells CASSPRRDRAGDTQYF. The CDR3 region has the DNA TGTGCCAGCAGTCCCCGGAGAGACAGGGCTGGGGATACGCAGTATTTT.

About this clonotype: A much larger clone differs by one base, so this may be a read error. The rearrangement uses TRBV12-3 or TRBV12-4 and TRBJ2-2, with D unresolved. This CDR3 region has 13 residues. V was cut by 2 bases and J by 3 bases, with 4 bases left in between. The CDR3 loop is CASSLWDTGELFF. In nucleotides, the CDR3 is TGTGCCAGCAGTTTATGGGACACCGGGGAGCTGTTTTTT.

This clonotype was seen many times. The chain couples TRBV29-1 to TRBJ2-1, with a weak D call TRBD1 (5 bases). Germline V gene lookup returns CDR1 SQVTM and CDR2 ANQGSEA. V was clipped by 7 bases and J by 7 bases, with 14 bases between them. The CDR3 sequence is 12 residues long. CDR3 in amino acids: CSAQQEINEQFF. In DNA form, the CDR3 reads TGCAGCGCCCAACAGGAAATTAATGAGCAGTTCTTC.

Only one count was recorded for this clonotype. A much larger clonotype is one base distant, so this may be a read error. V is TRBV24-1 and J is TRBJ2-1, with D hard to call. Germline CDR1 KGHDR, CDR2 SFDVKD. V lost 4 bases to trimming and J lost 4 bases, with 4 bases between them. The CDR3 has 12 amino acids. CDR3 residues: CATSDPYNEQFF. The CDR3 coding sequence is TGTGCCACCAGTGACCCTTACAATGAGCAGTTCTTC.

This clonotype was seen a few times. The rearrangement links TRBV7-9 to TRBJ2-3, with TRBD2 as a possible D gene (6 bases). The CDR3 is 16 amino acids. Trimming stripped 2 bases from V and 0 bases from J, with 12 bases between. Germline CDR1 and CDR2: SEHNR and FQNEAQ (reference sequence). The CDR3 coding sequence is TGTGCCAGCAGCTTAAGGGGAGGAGACAGCACAGATACGCAGTATTTT. Its translation is CASSLRGGDSTDTQYF.

The chain couples TRBV5-1 to TRBJ1-4; 11 nucleotides align to TRBD1. There are 15 residues in the CDR3. Trimming removed 2 bases from V and 7 bases from J; junction bases left unmatched: 4. Germline CDR1 reads SGHRS; CDR2 reads YFSETQ. The CDR3 coding sequence is TGCGCCAGCAGCTTAGGACAGGGGGCCGGTGAAAAACTGTTTTTT. Its translation is CASSLGQGAGEKLFF.

The chain links TRBV7-9 to TRBJ2-7; D not certain. The CDR3 is made up of 12 amino acids. V was trimmed by 5 bases and J by 4 bases, leaving 9 bases between them. Looked up from germline, CDR1 is SEHNR and CDR2 is FQNEAQ (reference sequence). The CDR3 DNA reads as TGTGCCAGCAGCCCCTCGGTATACGAGCAGTACTTC. It codes for CASSPSVYEQYF.

The V gene is TRBV7-3, the J gene TRBJ1-1; D is uncertain. CDR1 SGHTA and CDR2 FQGTGA come from the germline V gene. V was shortened by 0 bases and J by 8 bases, with 7 bases between the two germline ends. This CDR3 is 12 amino acids long. CDR3: CASSLTGGEAFF. The CDR3 coding sequence is TGTGCCAGCAGCTTAACGGGAGGGGAAGCTTTCTTT.

Ten or more counts support this clonotype. The V and J genes are TRBV20-1 and TRBJ2-5, with D hard to call. The V end lost 1 base, the J end lost 5 bases, and 11 bases lay between the germline ends. CDR1 DFQATT and CDR2 SNEGSKA come from the germline V gene (reference sequence). This CDR3 has 13 residues. In nucleotides, the CDR3 is TGCAGTGCTAGAGGGCAGTCACGGGAGACCCAGTACTTC. It is translated as CSARGQSRETQYF.